Here is one T cell receptor (beta chain) with its context. The data are from a study of control samples from healthy donors and cancer patients. Profiled with immunoSEQ multiplex PCR; TCRdb holds only in-frame clones, not every one. Of about 130,000 clones in the sample, roughly 91% were seen once. Per germline, CDR1 KGHSH and CDR2 LQKENI. There are 14 residues in the CDR3. The V and J ends lost 5 bases and 1 base respectively, with 6 bases between them. Sequenced: PBMCs. This clonotype was obtained from a man aged 45-60 years with head and neck cancer. This rearrangement joins TRBV18 to TRBJ2-6; unclear D gene. The CDR3: CASSTESGANVLTF. CDR3 DNA: TGTGCCAGCTCAACAGAGTCTGGGGCCAACGTCCTGACTTTC.